This TCR beta chain emerged from a study of cytomegalovirus exposure and HLA in healthy donors (dated by TCRdb to about 2017). Some background on the complete study: In an earlier analysis of 587 of the donors, approximately 260 Gb of sequence data and 90 million to 120 million unique TCR beta sequences from 150 million to 200 million T cells were reported. Several DR-DQ haplotypes were treated as single units for association and clustering because of strong linkage in the cohort. The study aimed to test whether cataloging public T cell receptors could reveal signatures of past pathogen exposure. The genetic ancestry cluster associated with self-reported Caucasian donors included around four fifths of the roughly 400 genotyped donors. The later analysis used no new phenotypic data to find candidate immune exposures, relying instead on TCR beta sequences and their occurrence across donors. Alongside the repertoire data, information on donor age, sex, ethnicity and CMV serostatus was compiled. To predict cytomegalovirus infection status, the study brought together high-throughput TCR immunosequencing, statistical association of individual TCRs with disease status, and machine learning. Along with the roughly 710-subject first cohort, a separate validation cohort of over a hundred different subjects was used. In an earlier analysis of 500 to 650 of the donors, high-throughput TCR beta sequencing was used to judge whether each TCR beta V gene segment behaved as functional or pseudogenic. HLA typing included class I and class II loci at four-digit resolution. A later genetic analysis took genome-wide SNP genotypes for about 65% of the 666 donors and used that subset as a discovery cohort. On average, around 240,000 unique TCR beta nucleotide sequences were sequenced per donor among about 400 genotyped donors of the cohort, with roughly 18% of those sequences being non-productive. The T cell repertoires of under 750 subjects were profiled by immunosequencing and related to cytomegalovirus serostatus. Typing coverage differed by locus: A, B, C, DRB1 and DQB1 were typed in about 620-640 donors, DQA1 in 500 to 550, DPA1 in approximately 600, and DPB1 in just under 480. An early release covering approximately 600 HLA-typed donors comprised about 300 gigabases of sequencing data and approximately 80 million unique TCR sequences. To study patterns of TCR occurrence, a later analysis re-analyzed previously published TCR beta repertoires from several hundred donors and added high-resolution HLA genotyping. Every discovery cohort repertoire had been produced on one sequencing platform. On the study overall, not on this receptor specifically: In a later genetic analysis, a missense DCLRE1C variant was associated with V-gene and J-gene trimming of TCR beta chains, and the association was replicated in an independent cohort. Specific HLA alleles were associated with roughly 16,000 TCR beta sequences at a false discovery rate of 0.05 in a later analysis. The study gave a list of around 170 TCR beta chains associated with cytomegalovirus. The only immune exposure information available for the cohort was CMV serostatus. An earlier analysis of 587 of the donors showed that most TCR beta V segments appeared in productive rearrangements either about 90% or about 30% of the time, which broadly matched IMGT annotations. In a later analysis, most CMV-associated TCR beta chains were found to appear HLA-restricted, with HLA associations seemingly driven largely by CMV exposure. A further reported finding was that TCR beta sequences accurately predicted the HLA-A and HLA-B alleles for most subjects in the first cohort. The authors suggested that the approach could potentially be generalized to other disease states and immunological phenotypes. In both the original and validation cohorts, the classifier was reported to diagnose cytomegalovirus status with high specificity and sensitivity. Because HLA typing was unavailable for some donors at each locus, only the typed subset was used in association tests. The cohort was sequenced for TCR beta chains only, and without alpha or paired-chain data the features that could be detected were limited. Across donors, most TCR sequences were observed very rarely, whereas some public TCRs were present in many individuals. In a later analysis, several top co-occurrence clusters were reported to appear linked to parvovirus B19, influenza, CMV and Epstein-Barr virus. In a later analysis, the rate of TCR association differed among HLA loci, with DRB1 alleles having the most associated TCRs and HLA-C alleles having the fewest. The presence/absence analyses assumed that sequencing depth was roughly uniform across donors, and that assumption may not be true. Correlated functional status among segregating V segments might be attributable to linkage disequilibrium, but an unknown experimental factor could not be ruled out. A later genetic analysis reported fewer N-insertions in productive TCRs among donors in an Asian-associated ancestry cluster than the roughly 720-donor mean. In a later analysis, HLA-associated TCR beta chains were found to be more clonally expanded and to have lower generation probabilities than equally common non-associated chains. Assigning TCR associations to individual alleles was difficult when HLA alleles, especially DR and DQ, strongly co-occurred. Some IMGT-functional V segments, including TRBV6-2 and TRBV6-3, could not be distinguished by the 87-base-pair reads and were therefore excluded. The earlier analysis of some 540 of the donors excluded about 16 rarely observed V segments, including chromosome 9 orphons, because counts were too low. A cluster of highly shared sequence variants was judged likely to represent a technical artifact of the sequencing pipeline. A few of the identified cytomegalovirus-associated TCR beta chains were confirmed in vitro to be specific for cytomegalovirus antigens.

For this chain, trimming is 2 bases at the V end and 3 bases at the J end, and the number of junction bases without a gene match is 3. From a lookup of the germline V gene, CDR1 and CDR2 are MNHEY and SVGAGI. The CDR3, cysteine through phenylalanine, is 14 amino acids long. Of the read, only the CDR3 DNA is kept; its 42 bases are in frame from base 1. Preparation of the library involved the immunoSEQ multiplex PCR assay. For the multiplex PCR, a mixture combining 60 forward primers for TCR Vbeta segments and 13 reverse primers for TCR Jbeta segments was used. Amplification of the CDR3 region of rearranged TCR beta genes was performed with a multiplex PCR assay on genomic DNA. On the Illumina HiSeq System, the amplified TCR beta libraries were sequenced as 87-base-pair reads. From the authors' description of their analysis: In a later analysis, about 80 million unique TCR beta chains were counted across the 650 to 700 repertoires, and about 9.9 million of these chains were shared by at least two donors. Raw reads were error-corrected and collapsed into unique sequences by a nearest-neighbor algorithm in which closely related sequences were merged to remove PCR and sequencing errors. To assign V, D and J gene segments, CDR3 sequences were aligned to IMGT reference sequences. For a sequence to be retained, at least a six-nucleotide match to both a V gene segment and a J gene segment was required. A rearrangement counted as productive if the CDR3 had no stop codons and remained in frame with V and J, and every other rearrangement counted as non-productive. CDR3 was defined according to IMGT convention as the region running from the second conserved V-encoded cysteine to the conserved J-encoded phenylalanine. Sequences without an unambiguous match to a single V gene segment were excluded from the earlier analysis of about 600 of the donors. An earlier analysis of fewer than 750 of the donors called V segments functional above 56.7% productive rearrangements and segregating when the between-donor standard deviation exceeded 5%. A statistical classification framework was built for diagnosing cytomegalovirus status from the catalog of TCR beta chain sequences. In a later analysis, TCR nucleotide sequences were compared against IMGT/GENE-DB human TR gene sequences so that V and J genes could be assigned. A later analysis assigned CDR3 sequences and most-parsimonious VDJ recombination scenarios with the TCRdist pipeline. In a later analysis, every TCR beta chain was defined by the combination of its CDR3 amino acid sequence and its V-gene family, and reads without a unique V-gene family were dropped. To address suspected cross-contamination and a sequencing artifact, a later analysis removed around 600 highly shared, low-generation-probability nucleotide sequences. A later analysis calculated a clonal expansion index for each public chain from normalized within-repertoire ranks of inferred template counts. Generation probabilities in a later analysis came from a VDJ recombination model fitted to out-of-frame rearrangements, and those results were checked against IGoR. In a later analysis, TCR-TCR, TCR-HLA and TCR-CMV co-occurrence was scored with hypergeometric tests, and a repertoire-size bias correction was applied to TCR pairs. To estimate false discovery rates, a later analysis permuted the HLA or CMV assignments 20 times. In a later analysis, co-occurring TCRs were grouped using DBSCAN, and TCRdist sequence similarity was added for clustering within HLA-allele-positive subsets. Repertoires with fewer than 30,000 or more than 120,000 public chains, plus five repertoires with anomalous nucleotide sharing, were excluded from co-occurrence clustering. Entries here come from immuneACCESS through TCRdb and include only in-frame sequences with V and J called. Some clones fail to appear in such tables; in the studies checked, an unresolved V gene covers under half of the shortfall, and the cause of the remainder is unknown. The V and J calls and clone size come from that table; D and trimming were worked out from the DNA. The sample has 110,000 or so clones on record, about 80% of them singletons. The top ten hold 7.7% of the sample.

The cohort consisted of 650 to 700 healthy bone marrow donors. All cohort members were sampled while nominally healthy, although unrecorded immune exposures were likely present. The donor tested CMV seropositive, placing the donor among the 289 seropositive members of the cohort. A peripheral blood sample was collected from each donor, and TCR beta sequencing was performed on peripheral blood mononuclear cells. The Qiagen DNeasy Blood Extraction Kit was used to extract genomic DNA from the blood cell samples. This clone was seen a handful of times. Its antigen has not been determined. There are no base qualities to consult, and no much larger clone falls within one base.

This sequence originates from a woman aged 50 to 65 in good health and CMV-seropositive. The rearranged segments are TRBV6-5 and TRBJ1-2, with 7 bases aligning to TRBD1. The sample taken for sequencing was PBMCs. This receptor carries the CDR3 CASSYLGQDYGYTF. In nucleotides, the sequence is TGTGCCAGCAGTTACCTAGGACAGGACTATGGCTACACCTTC.